This T cell receptor beta chain was captured by sequencing in a study of blood T cell repertoires in COVID-19. Trimming took 5 bases from V and 0 from J; bases not matched to a gene: 0. CDR3 size: 15 residues. Germline V gene sequence: CDR1 KGHDR, CDR2 SFDVKD. In the original processing: Cell counts per sample came from amplifying reference gene primers. Libraries were prepared by immunoSEQ multiplex PCR; TCRdb keeps only in-frame clonotypes and omits some of them. The V and J calls and clone size were taken over from that table, and D and trimming were inferred from the DNA. Found here are over 85,000 clones, 87% of them singletons; the top ten hold around 1.1%.

Sequenced material: peripheral blood. The source of this sequence is a human donor in a cohort sampled during active COVID-19. J is TRBJ2-3 and V is TRBV24-1; TRBD1 aligns across 11 bases. The CDR3 here is CATSGDRGSTDTQYF. As DNA, the CDR3 is TGTGCCACCAGTGGGGACAGGGGGAGCACAGATACGCAGTATTTT.